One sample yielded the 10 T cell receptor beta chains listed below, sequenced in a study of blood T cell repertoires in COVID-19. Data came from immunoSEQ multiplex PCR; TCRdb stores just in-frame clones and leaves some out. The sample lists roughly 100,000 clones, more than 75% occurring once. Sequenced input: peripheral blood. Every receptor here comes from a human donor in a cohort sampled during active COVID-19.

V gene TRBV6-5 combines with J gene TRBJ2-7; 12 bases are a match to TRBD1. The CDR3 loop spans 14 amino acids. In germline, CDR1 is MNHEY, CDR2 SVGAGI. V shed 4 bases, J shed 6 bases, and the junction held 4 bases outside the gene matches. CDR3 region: CASSSGTGGFEQYF. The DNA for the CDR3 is TGTGCCAGCAGTTCCGGGACAGGGGGCTTCGAGCAGTACTTC.

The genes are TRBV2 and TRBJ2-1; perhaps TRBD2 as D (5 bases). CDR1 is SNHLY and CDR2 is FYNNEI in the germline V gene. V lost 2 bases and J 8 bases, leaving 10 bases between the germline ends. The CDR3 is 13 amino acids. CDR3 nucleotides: TGTGCCAGCAGTGAACTAGCCCTCCATGAGCAGTTCTTC. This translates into CASSELALHEQFF.

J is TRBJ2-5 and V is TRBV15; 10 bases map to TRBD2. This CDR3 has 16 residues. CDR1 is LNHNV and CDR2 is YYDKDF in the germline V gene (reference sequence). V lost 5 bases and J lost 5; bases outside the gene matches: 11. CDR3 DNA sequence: TGTGCCACCAGCTTTAGCGGGGGGCTTGGGAGGGAGACCCAGTACTTC. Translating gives CATSFSGGLGRETQYF. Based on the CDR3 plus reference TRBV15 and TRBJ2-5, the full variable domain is DAMVIQNPRYQVTQFGKPVTLSCSQTLNHNVMYWYQQKSSQAPKLLFHYYDKDFNNEADTPDNFQSRRPNTSFCFLDIRSPGLGDTAMYLCATSFSGGLGRETQYFGPGTRLLVL.

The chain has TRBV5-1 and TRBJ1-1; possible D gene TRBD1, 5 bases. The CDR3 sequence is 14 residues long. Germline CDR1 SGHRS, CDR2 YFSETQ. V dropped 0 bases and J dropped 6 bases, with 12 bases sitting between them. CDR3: CASSLEGRVAEAFF. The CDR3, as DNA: TGCGCCAGCAGCTTGGAGGGCAGGGTCGCTGAAGCTTTCTTT.

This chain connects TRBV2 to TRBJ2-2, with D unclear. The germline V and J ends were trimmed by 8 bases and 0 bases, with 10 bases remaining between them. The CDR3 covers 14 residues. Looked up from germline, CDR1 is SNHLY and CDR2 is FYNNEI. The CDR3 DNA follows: TGTGCCAGCCACATTGACTCGAACACCGGGGAGCTGTTTTTT. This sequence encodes CASHIDSNTGELFF.

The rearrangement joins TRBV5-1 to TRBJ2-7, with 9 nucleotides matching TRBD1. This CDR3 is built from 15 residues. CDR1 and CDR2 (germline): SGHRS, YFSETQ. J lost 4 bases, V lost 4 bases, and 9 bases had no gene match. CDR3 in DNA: TGCGCCAGCAGCCCGGCCGGACAGGGGCGGTACGAGCAGTACTTC. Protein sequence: CASSPAGQGRYEQYF.

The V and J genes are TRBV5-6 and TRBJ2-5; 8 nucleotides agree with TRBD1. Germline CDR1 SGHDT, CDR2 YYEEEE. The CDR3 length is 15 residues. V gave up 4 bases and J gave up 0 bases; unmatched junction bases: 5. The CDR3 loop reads CASSSGQGNQETQYF. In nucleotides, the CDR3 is TGTGCCAGCAGCAGCGGACAGGGAAACCAAGAGACCCAGTACTTC.

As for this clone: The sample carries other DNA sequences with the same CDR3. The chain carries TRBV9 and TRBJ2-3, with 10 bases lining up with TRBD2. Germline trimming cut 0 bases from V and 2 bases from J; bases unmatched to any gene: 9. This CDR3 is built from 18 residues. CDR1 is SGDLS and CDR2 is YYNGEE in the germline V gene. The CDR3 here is CASSVAASGGLSTDTQYF. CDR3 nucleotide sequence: TGTGCCAGCAGCGTAGCGGCTAGCGGGGGCCTCTCCACAGATACGCAGTATTTT.

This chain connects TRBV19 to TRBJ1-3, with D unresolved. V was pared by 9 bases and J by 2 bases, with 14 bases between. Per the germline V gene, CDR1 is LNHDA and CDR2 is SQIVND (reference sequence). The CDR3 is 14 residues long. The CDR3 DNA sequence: TGTGCCAGAAGCGGCACCTCGCCTGGAAACACCATATATTTT. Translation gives CARSGTSPGNTIYF.

The CDR3 coding sequence is TGTGCCAGCTCATCGACACTGGACACTGAAGCTTTCTTT. Translated, it gives CASSSTLDTEAFF. V gene TRBV18 combines with J gene TRBJ1-1; unclear D gene. CDR3 length: 13 residues. CDR1 and CDR2 from the germline V gene are KGHSH and LQKENI. Trimming shortened V by 5 bases and J by 3 bases, and 10 bases separated the two germline ends. Supplemented by reference TRBV18 and TRBJ1-1, the full variable domain reads NAGVMQNPRHLVRRRGQEARLRCSPMKGHSHVYWYRQLPEEGLKFMVYLQKENIIDESGMPKERFSAEFPKEGPSILRIQQVVRGDSAAYFCASSSTLDTEAFFGQGTRLTVV.